The 28 T cell receptor beta chains in this list originate from one sample, sequenced in a study of cytomegalovirus exposure and HLA in healthy donors. In the PCR, 60 Vbeta and 13 Jbeta primers were used. TCRdb's copy holds only in-frame clones and misses some; the assay was immunoSEQ multiplex PCR. The table lists some 150,000 clones, around four fifths of them singletons. Specimen: PBMCs. The origin of the receptors is a man aged 25-45 years in good health and CMV-seropositive.

A remark on this clone: The same CDR3 arises from other DNA sequences in this sample as well. The V and J genes are TRBV19 and TRBJ1-2; 9 nucleotides line up with TRBD1. The length of the CDR3 is 15 residues. The germline V gene has CDR1 LNHDA and CDR2 SQIVND (reference sequence). V gave up 7 bases and J gave up 3 bases; unmatched junction bases: 9. The CDR3 DNA is TGTGCCAGTACCGAGTTGGGACAGGGAGACTATGGCTACACCTTC. Its translation: CASTELGQGDYGYTF.

The rearrangement links TRBV10-3 to TRBJ2-1; 8 bases line up with TRBD1. The CDR3 spans 16 residues. Germline CDR1 is ENHRY and CDR2 is SYGVKD. J lost 4 bases, V lost 3 bases, and 8 bases had no gene match. The DNA for the CDR3 is TGTGCCATCAGTGATCCTACAGGGGGTAAATACAATGAGCAGTTCTTC. The encoded protein is CAISDPTGGKYNEQFF.

The chain joins TRBV5-1 to TRBJ2-7; 11 bases are a match to TRBD2. Germline V gives CDR1 SGHRS, CDR2 YFSETQ. The CDR3 has 16 residues. After removal of 1 base from V and 3 bases from J, the junction contained 6 bases not matched to a gene. The CDR3 sequence: CASSLSPSGGSYEQYF. DNA of the CDR3: TGCGCCAGCAGCTTGTCGCCTAGCGGGGGGAGCTACGAGCAGTACTTC.

The chain recombines TRBV6-5 with TRBJ2-3; TRBD1 is a possible D gene (5 bases). The CDR3 is 15 amino acids. The V and J ends lost 2 bases and 5 bases respectively, with 14 bases between them. Germline V CDR1 and CDR2: MNHEY, SVGAGI. The CDR3 region is CASSYRALRGDTQYF. The CDR3 bases are TGTGCCAGCAGTTACCGGGCCCTAAGGGGAGATACGCAGTATTTT.

The chain couples TRBV28 to TRBJ1-1; TRBD1 matches 9 bases. Trimming at V came to 10 bases and at J to 3 bases, leaving 6 bases not matched to a gene. Germline V lookup: CDR1 MDHEN, CDR2 SYDVKM. The CDR3 is made up of 13 amino acids. CDR3 nucleotides: TGTGCCACCTGGGACAGGGTGGACACTGAAGCTTTCTTT. It yields the protein CATWDRVDTEAFF.

V and J are TRBV6-1 and TRBJ2-7; D not certain. Trimming left V 5 bases short and J 7 bases short, with 9 bases between. This CDR3 is built from 11 residues. CDR1 and CDR2 (germline): MNHNS, SASEGT. CDR3 residues: CASSYRGEQYF. Written as DNA, the CDR3 is TGTGCCAGCAGTTACCGCGGAGAGCAGTACTTC.

The V gene is TRBV28, the J gene TRBJ1-2, with D possibly matching TRBD1 (5 bases). There are 11 residues in the CDR3. V gave up 3 bases and J gave up 14 bases, with 13 bases separating them. Germline V CDR1 and CDR2: MDHEN, SYDVKM. CDR3 bases: TGTGCCAGCAGTTTGACCAGGGTGAGGACCTTC. This codes for CASSLTRVRTF.

The chain combines TRBV6-1 with TRBJ2-2, with 13 positions matching TRBD2. CDR3 length equals 14 residues. Germline trimming cut 11 bases from V and 4 bases from J; bases unmatched to any gene: 4. Germline V lookup: CDR1 MNHNS, CDR2 SASEGT. The CDR3 loop reads CAGGLAGSTGELFF. CDR3 nucleotide sequence: TGTGCCGGGGGACTAGCGGGGTCCACCGGGGAGCTGTTTTTT.

This chain connects TRBV28 to TRBJ2-7; TRBD1 matches at 7 bases. The CDR3 is made up of 15 amino acids. The germline gives CDR1 MDHEN, CDR2 SYDVKM. V lost 3 bases to trimming and J lost 2 bases; unmatched junction nucleotides: 7. In DNA form, the CDR3 reads TGTGCCAGCAGTTTTGTGGGGCAGGGGGCCTACGAGCAGTACTTC. This translates into CASSFVGQGAYEQYF.

The V gene is TRBV9, the J gene TRBJ1-2; D gene uncertain. Germline assignment: CDR1 SGDLS and CDR2 YYNGEE. The CDR3 extends over 14 amino acids. Deletions cut 4 bases from V and 3 bases from J, with 13 bases between. The CDR3 DNA reads as TGTGCCAGCAGCCCCCGGGGTTCGGACTATGGCTACACCTTC. Amino acids: CASSPRGSDYGYTF.

V gene TRBV25-1 combines with J gene TRBJ1-3; TRBD1 agrees at 11 bases. Germline V lookup: CDR1 MGHDK, CDR2 SYGVNS. V gave up 1 base and J gave up 6 bases; unmatched junction bases: 2. The CDR3 extends over 15 amino acids. The CDR3 spells CASSEWTGGENTIYF. CDR3 DNA sequence: TGTGCCAGCAGTGAATGGACAGGGGGCGAAAACACCATATATTTT.

This clone was detected a few times. The V call is TRBV7-7, the J call TRBJ2-3; tentative D call: TRBD2 (6 bases). CDR1 SSHAT and CDR2 FNYEAQ come from the germline V gene (reference sequence). V was cut by 11 bases and J by 2 bases, with 11 bases left in between. The CDR3 runs 12 residues. The DNA for the CDR3 is TGTGCCGTTAGCGGTGACACAGATACGCAGTATTTT. Encoded protein: CAVSGDTDTQYF.

This clone was recorded only once. This chain links TRBV14 with TRBJ1-4; the D gene is possibly TRBD1 (5 bases). CDR3 size: 15 residues. The V gene lost 0 bases and the J gene lost 8 bases, with 13 bases spanning the gap. The germline CDR1 and CDR2 sequences are SGHDN and FVKESK. CDR3 bases: TGTGCCAGCAGCCAAGATCAGGGCCTAGGGGAAAAACTGTTTTTT. Translating it yields CASSQDQGLGEKLFF.

Note on this clone: Its ends do not fully match the called genes, so a read error is possible. This rearrangement joins TRBV7-3 to TRBJ2-7, with no clear D. Per the germline V gene, CDR1 is SGHTA and CDR2 is FQGTGA. CDR3 length: 13 amino acids. The CDR3 coding sequence is TGTGCCAGCACCTTAAAGATCAGCGTCGAGCAGTACTTC. Translating gives CASTLKISVEQYF.

The genes are TRBV6-5 and TRBJ1-1, with 8 bases matching TRBD1. Germline loops: CDR1 MNHEY, CDR2 SVGAGI. The V gene end was trimmed by 4 bases and the J gene end by 1 base; junction bases not matched to a gene: 2. The CDR3 has 14 residues. Here the CDR3 DNA reads TGTGCCAGCAGTTCTGGGACAGGGAACACTGAAGCTTTCTTT. This gives the protein CASSSGTGNTEAFF.

The V call is TRBV7-3, the J call TRBJ2-4, with TRBD2 matching 7 bases. V gave up 4 bases and J gave up 0 bases; unmatched junction bases: 18. The V gene's germline CDR1 is SGHTA and CDR2 FQGTGA. The CDR3 is made up of 20 amino acids. The CDR3 sequence is CASSSLSASGTELAKNIQYF. The CDR3 region has the DNA TGTGCCAGCAGCTCCCTTAGTGCTAGCGGAACTGAGCTAGCCAAAAACATTCAGTACTTC.

This clone has more than one count but fewer than ten. The chain carries TRBV6-5 and TRBJ2-7; D is uncertain. Germline lookup yields CDR1 MNHEY and CDR2 SVGAGI. Trimming pared 5 bases from V and 7 bases from J, leaving 6 bases between. CDR3 length: 10 residues. For the CDR3, the DNA is TGTGCCAGCAGTCTTCGGGAGCAGTACTTC. This encodes CASSLREQYF.

This chain uses TRBV5-1 with TRBJ1-2; maybe TRBD1 (6 bases). The CDR3 extends over 14 amino acids. Trimming stripped 6 bases from V and 7 bases from J, with 19 bases between. The V gene's germline CDR1 is SGHRS and CDR2 YFSETQ. DNA for the CDR3: TGCGCCAGCACCGAGGGGGAGCCAGGCGCTGGCTACACCTTC. It codes for CASTEGEPGAGYTF.

The chain links TRBV4-2 to TRBJ2-5, with TRBD2 identical over 10 bases. Per the germline V gene, CDR1 is LGHNA and CDR2 is YNFKEQ. Trimming at V came to 0 bases and at J to 4 bases, leaving 2 bases not matched to a gene. The CDR3 extends over 15 amino acids. The CDR3 is CASSQDTSGVETQYF. Here the CDR3 DNA reads TGTGCCAGCAGCCAAGATACTAGCGGGGTAGAGACCCAGTACTTC.

This clone was detected only a few times. The chain is built from TRBV7-3 and TRBJ2-7, with 11 bases that match TRBD1. Germline CDR1 is SGHTA and CDR2 is FQGTGA. V was pared by 5 bases and J by 5 bases, with 8 bases of the junction left unmatched. The CDR3 runs 15 residues. The chain's CDR3 is CASSADRGPIHEQYF. In nucleotides, the CDR3 is TGTGCCAGCAGCGCGGACAGGGGGCCGATCCACGAGCAGTACTTC.

This clone was detected a few times. The chain links TRBV6-1 to TRBJ2-7, with D tentatively TRBD2 (5 bases). Per germline, CDR1 MNHNS and CDR2 SASEGT. The CDR3 consists of 14 residues. Trimming took 5 bases from V and 5 from J, leaving 16 bases between them. Here the CDR3 DNA reads TGTGCCAGCAGTTTCGGGGTCGGGTTCCACGAGCAGTACTTC. Translated, it gives CASSFGVGFHEQYF.

V usage is TRBV6-1 and J usage is TRBJ2-1; 8 nucleotides line up with TRBD2. The CDR3 contains 15 residues. After removal of 6 bases from V and 2 bases from J, the junction contained 6 bases not matched to a gene. The germline V gene encodes CDR1 MNHNS and CDR2 SASEGT. The CDR3 loop is CASSLSGSPYNEQFF. The CDR3 nucleotides are TGTGCCAGCAGCTTAAGCGGGAGTCCCTACAATGAGCAGTTCTTC.

This clone was counted only a few times. The identical CDR3 is also encoded by other nucleotide sequences in the sample. This chain uses TRBV2 with TRBJ1-1; 10 bases line up with TRBD1. Germline assignment: CDR1 SNHLY and CDR2 FYNNEI. The CDR3 length is 14 residues. The ends lost 4 bases at V and 1 base at J; junction bases unmatched: 0. This chain's CDR3 is CASSGTGGNTEAFF. The CDR3 nucleotides are TGTGCCAGCAGTGGGACAGGGGGGAACACTGAAGCTTTCTTT.

This clone came up a few times. The rearrangement uses TRBV19 and TRBJ2-1; a weak D match, TRBD1 (5 bases). There are 15 residues in the CDR3. Trimming left V 2 bases short and J 1 base short, with 9 bases between. CDR1 and CDR2 from the germline V gene are LNHDA and SQIVND (reference sequence). The DNA of the CDR3 is TGTGCCAGTAGTATACAGGGAATGTCCTACAATGAGCAGTTCTTC. It specifies CASSIQGMSYNEQFF.

This chain uses TRBV19 with TRBJ2-7; TRBD2 aligns across 8 bases. J lost 2 bases, V lost 10 bases, and 10 bases had no gene match. CDR3 size: 14 residues. Germline V gene data show CDR1 as LNHDA and CDR2 as SQIVND (reference sequence). This CDR3 is CATSVGGGTYEQYF. The DNA for the CDR3 is TGTGCCACATCCGTGGGCGGGGGGACCTACGAGCAGTACTTC.

J is TRBJ2-1 and V is TRBV6-6; 9 bases are shared with TRBD1. There are 15 residues in the CDR3. Germline values: CDR1 MNHNY, CDR2 SVGAGI (reference sequence). The J segment lost 5 bases and the V segment lost 6 bases, leaving 8 bases of the junction unmatched. Written as DNA, the CDR3 is TGTGCCAGCAGCAAGGGACAGGGAGGCGACAATGAGCAGTTCTTC. This translates into CASSKGQGGDNEQFF.

The V gene is TRBV7-9, the J gene TRBJ2-1; maybe TRBD2 (5 bases). The germline gives CDR1 SEHNR, CDR2 FQNEAQ (reference sequence). With 7 bases removed from V and 8 bases from J, the gap between germline ends came to 24 bases. The CDR3 consists of 16 residues. CDR3: CASNHPPGSGVDEQFF. CDR3 nucleotides: TGTGCCAGCAACCACCCGCCCGGCTCCGGGGTTGATGAGCAGTTCTTC.

The chain is built from TRBV28 and TRBJ2-3, with TRBD2 matching over 14 bases. The germline gives CDR1 MDHEN, CDR2 SYDVKM. The length of the CDR3 is 18 residues. V was clipped by 5 bases and J by 2 bases; unmatched bases: 9. The DNA of the CDR3 is TGTGCCAGCAGTCACTACGGGACTAGCGGGGGCTTCACAGATACGCAGTATTTT. It specifies CASSHYGTSGGFTDTQYF.